Shown below are 2 T cell receptor beta chains from a single sample sequenced in a study of T cell repertoires in cytomegalovirus infection (dated by TCRdb to the late 2010s). These receptors' targets are unknown. The sample was run on an Illumina HiSeq 1500. TCRdb itself trimmed the public reads at Q25 with fastp, ran MiXCR and retained productive beta chains. Here each entry gathers all rows of one CDR3 protein and keeps the most common genes and DNA. In all, the sample holds 750,000 to 950,000 distinct CDR3 sequences, and 25% to 30% of those were seen once. The top ten clones comprise about 12% of the sample. What this sample's treatment or condition label stands for: in vitro stimulation with specific CMV peptide epitopes to enrich CMV-specific T cells. The source was cultured CD8+ T cells from PBMCs, collected from culture after CMV antigen stimulation. All receptors derive from a human donor in good health (CMV status not recorded). Some clones in this sample may be carry-over from other donors' samples.

V is TRBV19 and J is TRBJ2-1, with 7 bases identical to TRBD1. The CDR3 loop spans 14 amino acids. V was clipped by 4 bases and J by 3 bases; unmatched bases: 3. Germline V gene data show CDR1 as LNHDA and CDR2 as SQIVND (reference sequence). DNA of the CDR3: TGTGCCAGTAGTACTTGGGACAGCTACAATGAGCAGTTCTTC. Its protein is CASSTWDSYNEQFF.

This clonotype showed up just a few times. The rearrangement joins TRBV25-1 to TRBJ1-5; no clear D gene. This CDR3 has 13 amino acids. V lost 1 base to trimming and J lost 4 bases, with 5 bases between them. The germline V gene has CDR1 MGHDK and CDR2 SYGVNS. CDR3 in amino acids: CASSESENQPQHF. The DNA of the CDR3 is TGTGCCAGCAGTGAATCGGAGAATCAGCCCCAGCATTTT.